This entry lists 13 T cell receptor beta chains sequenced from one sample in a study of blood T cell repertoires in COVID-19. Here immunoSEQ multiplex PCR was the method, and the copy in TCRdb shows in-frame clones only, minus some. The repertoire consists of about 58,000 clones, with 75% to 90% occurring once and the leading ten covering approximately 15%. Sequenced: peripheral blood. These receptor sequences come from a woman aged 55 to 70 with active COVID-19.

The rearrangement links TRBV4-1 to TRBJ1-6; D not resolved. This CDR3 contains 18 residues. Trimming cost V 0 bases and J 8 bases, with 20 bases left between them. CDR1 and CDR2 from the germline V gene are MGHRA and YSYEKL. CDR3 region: CASSQDPRVTHRHSPLHF. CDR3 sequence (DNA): TGCGCCAGCAGCCAAGATCCCCGGGTGACCCATCGACATTCACCCCTCCACTTT.

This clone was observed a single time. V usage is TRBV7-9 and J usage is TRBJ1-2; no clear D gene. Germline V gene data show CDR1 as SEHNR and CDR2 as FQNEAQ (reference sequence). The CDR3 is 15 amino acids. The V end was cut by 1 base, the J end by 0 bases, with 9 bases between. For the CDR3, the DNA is TGTGCCAGCAGCTTAGGAGGGAGCGCTAACTATGGCTACACCTTC. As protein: CASSLGGSANYGYTF. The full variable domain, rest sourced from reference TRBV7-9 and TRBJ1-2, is DTGVSQNPRHKITKRGQNVTFRCDPISEHNRLYWYRQTLGQGPEFLTYFQNEAQLEKSRLLSDRFSAERPKGSFSTLEIQRTEQGDSAMYLCASSLGGSANYGYTFGSGTRLTVV.

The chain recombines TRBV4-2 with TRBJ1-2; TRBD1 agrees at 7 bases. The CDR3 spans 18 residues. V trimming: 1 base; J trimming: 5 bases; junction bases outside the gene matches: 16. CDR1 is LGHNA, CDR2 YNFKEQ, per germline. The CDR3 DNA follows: TGTGCCAGCAGCCAAGTCGGGACAGTGCAAGCCGGAGGATATGGCTACACCTTC. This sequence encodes CASSQVGTVQAGGYGYTF.

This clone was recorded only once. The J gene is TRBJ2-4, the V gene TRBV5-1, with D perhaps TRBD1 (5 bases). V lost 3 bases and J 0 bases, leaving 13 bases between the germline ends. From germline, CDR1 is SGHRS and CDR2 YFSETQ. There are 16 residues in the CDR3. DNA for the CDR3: TGCGCCAGCAGCTGGGGCGAAAGGTTAGCCAAAAACATTCAGTACTTC. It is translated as CASSWGERLAKNIQYF.

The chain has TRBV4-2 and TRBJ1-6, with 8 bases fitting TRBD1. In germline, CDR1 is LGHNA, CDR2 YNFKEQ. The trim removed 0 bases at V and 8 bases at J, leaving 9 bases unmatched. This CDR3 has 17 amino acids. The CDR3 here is CASSQDQQGARYSPLHF. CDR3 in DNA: TGTGCCAGCAGCCAAGATCAGCAGGGGGCACGGTATTCACCCCTCCACTTT.

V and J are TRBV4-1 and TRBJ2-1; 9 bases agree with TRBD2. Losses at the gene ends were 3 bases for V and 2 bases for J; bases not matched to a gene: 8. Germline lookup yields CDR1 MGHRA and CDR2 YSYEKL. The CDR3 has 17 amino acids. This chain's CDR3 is CASSHPLAGGPYNEQFF. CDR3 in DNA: TGCGCCAGCAGCCACCCACTCGCGGGGGGGCCCTACAATGAGCAGTTCTTC.

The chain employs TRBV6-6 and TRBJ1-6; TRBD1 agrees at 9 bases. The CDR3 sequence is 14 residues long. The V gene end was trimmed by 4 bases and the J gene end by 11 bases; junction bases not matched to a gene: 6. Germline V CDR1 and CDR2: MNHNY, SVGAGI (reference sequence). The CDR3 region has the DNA TGTGCCAGCAGTTCGGGACAGGGATTGCCACCCCTCCACTTT. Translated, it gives CASSSGQGLPPLHF.

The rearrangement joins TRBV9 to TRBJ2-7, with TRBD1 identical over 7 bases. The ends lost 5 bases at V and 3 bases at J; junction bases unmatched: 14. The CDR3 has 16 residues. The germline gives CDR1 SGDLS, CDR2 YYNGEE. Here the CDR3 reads CASSNPVPGQNYEQYF. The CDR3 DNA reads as TGTGCCAGCAGTAATCCGGTCCCGGGACAGAACTACGAGCAGTACTTC.

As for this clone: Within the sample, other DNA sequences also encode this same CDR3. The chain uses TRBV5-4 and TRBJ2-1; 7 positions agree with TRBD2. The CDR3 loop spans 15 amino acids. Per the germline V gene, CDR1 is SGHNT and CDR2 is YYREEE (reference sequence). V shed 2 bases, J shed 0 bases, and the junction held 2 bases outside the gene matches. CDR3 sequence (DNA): TGTGCCAGCAGCTTAGGCGGGAGCTCCTACAATGAGCAGTTCTTC. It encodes CASSLGGSSYNEQFF.

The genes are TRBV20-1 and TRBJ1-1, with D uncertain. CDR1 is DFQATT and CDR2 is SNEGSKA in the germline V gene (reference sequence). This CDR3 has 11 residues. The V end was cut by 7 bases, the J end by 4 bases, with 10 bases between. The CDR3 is CSVAEPTEAFF. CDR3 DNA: TGCAGTGTAGCAGAACCCACTGAAGCTTTCTTT.

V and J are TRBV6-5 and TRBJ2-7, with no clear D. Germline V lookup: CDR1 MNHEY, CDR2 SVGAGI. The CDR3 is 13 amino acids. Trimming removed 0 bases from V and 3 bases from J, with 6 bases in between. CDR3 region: CASSYSRDYEQYF. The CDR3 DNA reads TGTGCCAGCAGTTACTCGAGAGACTACGAGCAGTACTTC.

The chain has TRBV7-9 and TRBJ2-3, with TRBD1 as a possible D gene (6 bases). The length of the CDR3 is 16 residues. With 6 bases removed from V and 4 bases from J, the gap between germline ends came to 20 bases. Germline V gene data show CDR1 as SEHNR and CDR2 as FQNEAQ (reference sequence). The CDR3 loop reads CASRPRDTAGADTQYF. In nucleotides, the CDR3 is TGTGCCAGCAGACCTAGGGACACGGCCGGCGCAGATACGCAGTATTTT.

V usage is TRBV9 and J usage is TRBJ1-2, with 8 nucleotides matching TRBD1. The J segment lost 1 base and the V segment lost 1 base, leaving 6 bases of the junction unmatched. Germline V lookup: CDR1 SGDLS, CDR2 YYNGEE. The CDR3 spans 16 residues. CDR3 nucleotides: TGTGCCAGCAGCGTATCGACAGGGGCCCTTAACTATGGCTACACCTTC. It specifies CASSVSTGALNYGYTF.